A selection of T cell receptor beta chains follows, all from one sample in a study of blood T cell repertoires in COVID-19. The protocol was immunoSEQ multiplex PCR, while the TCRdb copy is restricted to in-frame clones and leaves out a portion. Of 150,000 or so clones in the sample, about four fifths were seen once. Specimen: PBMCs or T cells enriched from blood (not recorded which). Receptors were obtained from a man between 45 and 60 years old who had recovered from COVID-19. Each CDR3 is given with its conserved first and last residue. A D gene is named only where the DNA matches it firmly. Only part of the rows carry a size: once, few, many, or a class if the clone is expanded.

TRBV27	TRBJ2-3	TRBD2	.	CASSSPSGVTDTQYF	TGTGCCAGCAGTTCGCCTAGCGGGGTCACAGATACGCAGTATTTT
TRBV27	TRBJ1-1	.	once	CASSLSTGRGTEAFF	TGTGCCAGCAGTTTATCGACGGGGCGGGGCACTGAAGCTTTCTTT
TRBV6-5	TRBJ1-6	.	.	CASTSGQTYNSPLHF	TGTGCCAGCACCTCCGGACAGACTTATAATTCACCCCTCCACTTT
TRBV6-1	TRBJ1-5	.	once	CASSNGGLGQPQHF	TGTGCCAGCAGTAATGGGGGCCTCGGTCAGCCCCAGCATTTT
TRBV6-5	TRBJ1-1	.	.	CASSYTRGNTEAFF	TGTGCCAGCAGTTACACAAGAGGGAACACTGAAGCTTTCTTT
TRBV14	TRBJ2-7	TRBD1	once	CASSLLRGQGVEQYF	TGTGCCAGCAGCCTCCTCAGAGGACAGGGGGTCGAGCAGTACTTC
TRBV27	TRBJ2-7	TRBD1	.	CASRDSPYEQYF	TGTGCCAGCCGGGACAGCCCCTACGAGCAGTACTTC
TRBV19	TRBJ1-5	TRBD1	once	CASRWTGSNQPQHF	TGTGCCAGTAGGTGGACAGGCTCTAATCAGCCCCAGCATTTT
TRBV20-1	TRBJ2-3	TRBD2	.	CSASELAGVADTQYF	TGCAGTGCTAGTGAGCTAGCGGGGGTAGCAGATACGCAGTATTTT
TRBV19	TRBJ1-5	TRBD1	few	CASSAGTGGNQPQHF	TGTGCCAGTAGTGCAGGAACAGGGGGCAATCAGCCCCAGCATTTT
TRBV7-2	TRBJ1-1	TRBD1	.	CASSPRTGTEAFF	TGTGCCAGCAGCCCTCGGACAGGCACTGAAGCTTTCTTT
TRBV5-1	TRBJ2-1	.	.	CASSLEGGDYNEQFF	TGCGCCAGCAGCTTGGAAGGGGGAGATTACAATGAGCAGTTCTTC
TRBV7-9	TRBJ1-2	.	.	CASSPVEAYANYGYTF	TGTGCCAGCAGCCCAGTCGAGGCTTATGCTAACTATGGCTACACCTTC
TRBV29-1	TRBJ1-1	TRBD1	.	CSVEKGQGNTEAFF	TGCAGCGTTGAAAAAGGACAGGGGAACACTGAAGCTTTCTTT
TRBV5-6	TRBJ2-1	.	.	CASSPPGTTNNEQFF	TGTGCCAGCAGCCCACCCGGGACAACGAACAATGAGCAGTTCTTC
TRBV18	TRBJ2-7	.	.	CASSPDQGYEQYF	TGTGCCAGCTCACCAGACCAGGGGTACGAGCAGTACTTC
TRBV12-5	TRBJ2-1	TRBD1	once	CASARQGHNEQFF	TGTGCTAGTGCCCGACAGGGACACAATGAGCAGTTCTTC
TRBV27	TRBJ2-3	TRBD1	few	CASSRRTGVDTQYF	TGTGCCAGCAGTCGAAGGACAGGGGTAGATACGCAGTATTTT
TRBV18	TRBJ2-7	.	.	CASSPRSWRATSYEQYF	TGTGCCAGCTCACCACGGAGTTGGCGAGCGACCAGCTACGAGCAGTACTTC